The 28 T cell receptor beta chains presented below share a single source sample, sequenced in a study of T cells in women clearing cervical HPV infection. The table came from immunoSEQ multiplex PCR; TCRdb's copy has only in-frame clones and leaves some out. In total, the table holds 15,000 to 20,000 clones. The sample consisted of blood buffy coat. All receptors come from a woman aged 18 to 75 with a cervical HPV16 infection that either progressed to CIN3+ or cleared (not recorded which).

The CDR3 is CSAKDRAGNQPQHF. The part of the CDR3 DNA that was read is TGCAGTGCCAAGGACAGGGCTGGCAATCAGCCC. The chain carries TRBV20-1 and TRBJ1-5; TRBD1 matches 8 bases. The CDR3 end is not reached by the read, which stops 3 residues before it; the germline J gene fills it in. The length of the CDR3 is 14 residues. Per germline, CDR1 DFQATT and CDR2 SNEGSKA (reference sequence). Trimming at V came to 6 bases and at J to 2 bases, leaving 6 bases not matched to a gene.

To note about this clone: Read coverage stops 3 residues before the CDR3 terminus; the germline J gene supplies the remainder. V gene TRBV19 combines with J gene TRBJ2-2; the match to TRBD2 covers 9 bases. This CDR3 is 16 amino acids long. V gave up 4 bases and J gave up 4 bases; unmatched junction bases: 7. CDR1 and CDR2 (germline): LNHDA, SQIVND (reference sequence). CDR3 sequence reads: CASSTPGGGGTGELFF. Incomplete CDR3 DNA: TGTGCCAGTAGTACCCCCGGCGGGGGGGGCACCGGGGAG.

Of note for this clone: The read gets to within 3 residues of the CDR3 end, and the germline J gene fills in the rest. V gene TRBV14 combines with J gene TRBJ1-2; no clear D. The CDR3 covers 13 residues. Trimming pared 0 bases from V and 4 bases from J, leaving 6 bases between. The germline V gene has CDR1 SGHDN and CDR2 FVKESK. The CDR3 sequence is CASSQDYSYGYTF. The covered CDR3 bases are TGTGCCAGCAGCCAAGATTATTCCTATGGC.

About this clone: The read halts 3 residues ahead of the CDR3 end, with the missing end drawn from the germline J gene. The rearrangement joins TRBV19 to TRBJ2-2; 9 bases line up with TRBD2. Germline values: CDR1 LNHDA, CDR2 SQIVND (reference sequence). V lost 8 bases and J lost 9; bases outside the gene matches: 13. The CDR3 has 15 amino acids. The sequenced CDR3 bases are TGTGCCAGTCTGTCACTGACTAGCGGACTCCGGGAG. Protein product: CASLSLTSGLRE. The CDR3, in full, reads CASLSLTSGLRELFF.

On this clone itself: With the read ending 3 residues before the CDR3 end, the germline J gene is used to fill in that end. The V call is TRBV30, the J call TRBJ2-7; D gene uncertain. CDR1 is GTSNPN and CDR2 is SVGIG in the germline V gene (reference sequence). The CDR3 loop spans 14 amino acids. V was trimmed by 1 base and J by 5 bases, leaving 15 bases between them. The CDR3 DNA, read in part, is TGTGCCTGGAGTGCCCCGACTCTTCGGGACGAG. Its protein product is CAWSAPTLRDE. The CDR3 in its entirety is CAWSAPTLRDEQYF.

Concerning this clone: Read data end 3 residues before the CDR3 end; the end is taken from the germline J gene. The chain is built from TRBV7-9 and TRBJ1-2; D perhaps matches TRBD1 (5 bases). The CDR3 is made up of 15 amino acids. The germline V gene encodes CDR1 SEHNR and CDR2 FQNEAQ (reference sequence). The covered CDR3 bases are TGTGCCAGCAGCTTAGAGGGGCTCCTTTACAATGAC. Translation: CASSLEGLLYND. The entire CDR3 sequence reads CASSLEGLLYNDYTF.

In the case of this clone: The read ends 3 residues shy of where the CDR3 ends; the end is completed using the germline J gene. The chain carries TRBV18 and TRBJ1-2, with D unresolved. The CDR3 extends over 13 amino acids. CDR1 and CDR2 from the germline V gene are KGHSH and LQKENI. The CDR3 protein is CASSSTSQHDYTF. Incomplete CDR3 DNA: TGTGCCAGCTCAAGTACCTCCCAACATGAC.

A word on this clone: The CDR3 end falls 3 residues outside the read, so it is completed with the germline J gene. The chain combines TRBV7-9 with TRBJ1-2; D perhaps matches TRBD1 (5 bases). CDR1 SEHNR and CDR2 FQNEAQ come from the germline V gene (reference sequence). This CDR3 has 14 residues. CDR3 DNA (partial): TGTGCCAGCACCCCCTCGACAGTACTCTACGAC. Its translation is CASTPSTVLYD. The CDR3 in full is CASTPSTVLYDYTF.

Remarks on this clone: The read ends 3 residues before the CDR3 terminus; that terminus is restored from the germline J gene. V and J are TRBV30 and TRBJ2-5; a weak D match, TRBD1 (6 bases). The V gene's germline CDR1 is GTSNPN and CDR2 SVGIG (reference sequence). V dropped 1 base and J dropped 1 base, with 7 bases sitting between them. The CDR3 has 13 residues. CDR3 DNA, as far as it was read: TGTGCCTGGAGTGGGACAGTCCAAGAGACC. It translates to CAWSGTVQET. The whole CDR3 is CAWSGTVQETQYF. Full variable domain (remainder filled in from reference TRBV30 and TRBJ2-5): SQTIHQWPATLVQPVGSPLSLECTVEGTSNPNLYWYRQAAGRGLQLLFYSVGIGQISSEVPQNLSASRPQDRQFILSSKKLLLSDSGFYLCAWSGTVQETQYFGPGTRLLVL.

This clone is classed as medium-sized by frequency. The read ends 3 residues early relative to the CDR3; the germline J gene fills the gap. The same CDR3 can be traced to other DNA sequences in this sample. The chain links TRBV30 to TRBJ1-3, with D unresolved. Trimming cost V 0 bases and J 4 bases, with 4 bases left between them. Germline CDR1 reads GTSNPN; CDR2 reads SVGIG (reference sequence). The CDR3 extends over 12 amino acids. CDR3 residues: CAWSVTGNTIYF. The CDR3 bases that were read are TGTGCCTGGAGTGTAACAGGAAACACC.

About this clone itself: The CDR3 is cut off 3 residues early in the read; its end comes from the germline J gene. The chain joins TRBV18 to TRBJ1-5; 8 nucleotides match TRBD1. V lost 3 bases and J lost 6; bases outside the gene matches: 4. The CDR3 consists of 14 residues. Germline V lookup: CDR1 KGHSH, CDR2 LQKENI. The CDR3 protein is CASSPDRVGQPQHF. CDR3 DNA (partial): TGTGCCAGCTCACCGGACAGGGTAGGTCAGCCC.

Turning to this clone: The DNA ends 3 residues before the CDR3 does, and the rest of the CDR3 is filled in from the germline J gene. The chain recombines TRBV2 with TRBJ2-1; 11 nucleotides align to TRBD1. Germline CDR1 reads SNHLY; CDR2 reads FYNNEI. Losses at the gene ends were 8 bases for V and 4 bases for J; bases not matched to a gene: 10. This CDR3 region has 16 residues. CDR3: CASEEGGTGGYNEQFF. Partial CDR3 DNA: TGTGCCAGCGAAGAAGGAGGGACAGGGGGGTACAATGAG.

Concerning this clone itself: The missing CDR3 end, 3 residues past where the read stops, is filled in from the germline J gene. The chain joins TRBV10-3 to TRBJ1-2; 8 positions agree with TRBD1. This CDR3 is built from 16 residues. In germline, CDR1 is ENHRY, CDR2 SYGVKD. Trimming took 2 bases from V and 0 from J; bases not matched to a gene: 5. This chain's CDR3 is CAISEEGQGANYGYTF. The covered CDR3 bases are TGTGCCATCAGTGAGGAAGGACAGGGAGCTAACTATGGC.

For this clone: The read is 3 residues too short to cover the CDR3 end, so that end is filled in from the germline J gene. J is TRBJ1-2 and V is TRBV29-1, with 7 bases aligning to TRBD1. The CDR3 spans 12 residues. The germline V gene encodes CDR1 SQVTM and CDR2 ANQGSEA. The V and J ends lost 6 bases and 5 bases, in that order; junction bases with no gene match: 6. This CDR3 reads CSVSGQRYGYTF. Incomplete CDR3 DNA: TGCAGCGTCTCGGGACAGAGATATGGC.

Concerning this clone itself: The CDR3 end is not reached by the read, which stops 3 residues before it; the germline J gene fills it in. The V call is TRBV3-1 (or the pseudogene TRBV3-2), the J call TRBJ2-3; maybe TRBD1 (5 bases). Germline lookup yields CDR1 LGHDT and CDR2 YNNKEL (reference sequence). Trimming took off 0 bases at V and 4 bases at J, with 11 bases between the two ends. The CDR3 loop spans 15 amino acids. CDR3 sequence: CASSQDQGLADTQYF. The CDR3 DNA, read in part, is TGTGCCAGCAGCCAAGATCAGGGATTGGCAGATACG.

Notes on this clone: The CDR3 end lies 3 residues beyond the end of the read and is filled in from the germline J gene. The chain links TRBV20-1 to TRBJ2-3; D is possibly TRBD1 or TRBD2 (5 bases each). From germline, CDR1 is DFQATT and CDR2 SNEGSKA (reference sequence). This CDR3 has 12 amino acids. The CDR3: CSAIRGAQPQYF. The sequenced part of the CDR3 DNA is TGCAGTGCCATTCGAGGGGCTCAGCCG.

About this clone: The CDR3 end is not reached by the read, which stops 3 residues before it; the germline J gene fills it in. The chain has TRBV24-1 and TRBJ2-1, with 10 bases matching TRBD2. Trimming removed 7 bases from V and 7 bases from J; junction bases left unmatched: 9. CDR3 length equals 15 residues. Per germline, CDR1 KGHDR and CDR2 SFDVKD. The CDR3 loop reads CATSSGGADSNEQFF. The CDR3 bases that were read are TGTGCCACCAGCAGCGGGGGGGCCGATAGTAATGAG.

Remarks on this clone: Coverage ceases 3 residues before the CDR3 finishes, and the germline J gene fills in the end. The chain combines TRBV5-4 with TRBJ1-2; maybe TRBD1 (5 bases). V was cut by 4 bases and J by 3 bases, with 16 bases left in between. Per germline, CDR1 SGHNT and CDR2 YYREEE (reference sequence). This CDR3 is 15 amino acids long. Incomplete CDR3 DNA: TGTGCCAGCAGCCTCCACCCCAGGGAGGACTATGGC. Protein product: CASSLHPREDYG. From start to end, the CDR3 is CASSLHPREDYGYTF.

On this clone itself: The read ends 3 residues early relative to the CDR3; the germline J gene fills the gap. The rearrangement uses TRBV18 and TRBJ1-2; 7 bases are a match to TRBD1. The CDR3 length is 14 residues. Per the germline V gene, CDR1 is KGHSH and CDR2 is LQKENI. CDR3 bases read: TGTGCCAGCTCAGCAACAGGGGATTTGTGGGGC. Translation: CASSATGDLWG. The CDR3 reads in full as CASSATGDLWGYTF.

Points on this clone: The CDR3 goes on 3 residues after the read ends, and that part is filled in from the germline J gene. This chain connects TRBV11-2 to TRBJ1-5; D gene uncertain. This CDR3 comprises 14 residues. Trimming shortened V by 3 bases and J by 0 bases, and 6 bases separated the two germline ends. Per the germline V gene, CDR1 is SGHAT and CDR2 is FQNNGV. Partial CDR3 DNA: TGTGCCAGCAGCTTTGGCAATAGCAATCAGCCC. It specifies CASSFGNSNQP. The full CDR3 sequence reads CASSFGNSNQPQHF.

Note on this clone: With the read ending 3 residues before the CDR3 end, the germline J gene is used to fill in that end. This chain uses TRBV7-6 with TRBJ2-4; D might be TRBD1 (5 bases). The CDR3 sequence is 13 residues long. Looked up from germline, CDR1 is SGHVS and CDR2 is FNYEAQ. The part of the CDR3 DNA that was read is TGTGCCAGCAGCTTAGGACAGTACTATGGT. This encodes CASSLGQYYG. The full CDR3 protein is CASSLGQYYGQYF.

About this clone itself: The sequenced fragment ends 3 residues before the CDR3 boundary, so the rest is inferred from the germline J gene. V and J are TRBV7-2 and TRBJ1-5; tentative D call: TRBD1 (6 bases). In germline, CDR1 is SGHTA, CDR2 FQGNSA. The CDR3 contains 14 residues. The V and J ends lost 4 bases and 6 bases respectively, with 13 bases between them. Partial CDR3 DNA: TGTGCCAGCAGCTCCCAGGGAGGGGGTCAGCCC. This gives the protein CASSSQGGGQP. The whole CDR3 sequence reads CASSSQGGGQPQHF.

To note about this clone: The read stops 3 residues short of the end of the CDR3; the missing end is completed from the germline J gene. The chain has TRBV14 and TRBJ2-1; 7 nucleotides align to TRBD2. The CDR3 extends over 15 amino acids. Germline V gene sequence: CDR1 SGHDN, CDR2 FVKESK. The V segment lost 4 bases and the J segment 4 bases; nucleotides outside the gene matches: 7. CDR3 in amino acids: CASSPPSGVYNEQFF. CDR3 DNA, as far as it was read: TGTGCCAGCAGCCCCCCCAGCGGGGTGTACAATGAG.

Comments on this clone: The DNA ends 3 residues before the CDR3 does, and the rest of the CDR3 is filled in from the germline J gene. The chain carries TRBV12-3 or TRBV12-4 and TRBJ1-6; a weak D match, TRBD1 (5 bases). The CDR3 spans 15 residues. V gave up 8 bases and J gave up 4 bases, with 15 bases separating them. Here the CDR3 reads CASQGQGGYNSPLHF. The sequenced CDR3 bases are TGTGCCAGCCAGGGTCAGGGAGGGTATAATTCACCC.

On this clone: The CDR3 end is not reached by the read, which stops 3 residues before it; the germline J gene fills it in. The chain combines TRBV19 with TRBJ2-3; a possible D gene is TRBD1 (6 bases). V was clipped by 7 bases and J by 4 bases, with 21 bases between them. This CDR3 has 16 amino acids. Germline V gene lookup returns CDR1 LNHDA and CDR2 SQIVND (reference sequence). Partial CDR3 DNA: TGTGCCAGTACCAAGTACAGGGCCGCGGCCTCAGATACG. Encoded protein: CASTKYRAAASDT. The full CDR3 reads CASTKYRAAASDTQYF.

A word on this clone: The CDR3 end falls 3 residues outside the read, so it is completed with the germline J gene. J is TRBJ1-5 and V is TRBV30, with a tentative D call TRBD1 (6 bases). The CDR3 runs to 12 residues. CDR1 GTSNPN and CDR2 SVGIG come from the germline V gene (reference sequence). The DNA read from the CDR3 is TGTGCTTGGGGGGCTTCTAATCAGCCC. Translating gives CAWGASNQP. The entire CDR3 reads CAWGASNQPQHF.

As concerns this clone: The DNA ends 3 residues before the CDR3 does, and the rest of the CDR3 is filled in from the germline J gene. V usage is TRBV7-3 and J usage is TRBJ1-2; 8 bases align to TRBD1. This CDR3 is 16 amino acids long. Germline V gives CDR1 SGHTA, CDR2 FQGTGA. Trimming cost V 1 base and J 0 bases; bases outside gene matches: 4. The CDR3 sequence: CASSLSGDRTNYGYTF. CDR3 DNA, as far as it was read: TGTGCCAGCAGCTTAAGTGGGGACAGGACTAACTATGGC.

CDR3 loop: CSVDREFGYTF. CDR3 bases read: TGCAGCGTAGACAGGGAGTTTGGC. This sequence joins TRBV29-1 and TRBJ1-2; 7 bases align to TRBD1. The read ends 3 residues early relative to the CDR3; the germline J gene fills the gap. The CDR3 length is 11 residues. V dropped 6 bases and J dropped 7; count of bases not matched to a gene: 5. Per the germline V gene, CDR1 is SQVTM and CDR2 is ANQGSEA.